This TCR beta chain emerged from a study of blood T cell repertoires in COVID-19. Here immunoSEQ multiplex PCR was the method, and the copy in TCRdb shows in-frame clones only, minus some. The profile shows about 300,000 clones, around 85% of them singletons. This clone was found a few times. The clonotype originates from a human donor with COVID-19, enrolled during active disease. The donor label of this sample is uncertain. Sequences were obtained from peripheral blood.

The chain's CDR3 is CASSFSVQGALLGAFF. CDR3 in DNA: TGTGCCAGCAGTTTTTCGGTTCAGGGGGCACTCCTCGGAGCTTTCTTT. The genes are TRBV28 and TRBJ1-1; 8 bases line up with TRBD1. The CDR3 sequence is 16 residues long. The V gene end was trimmed by 3 bases and the J gene end by 10 bases; junction bases not matched to a gene: 16. CDR1 and CDR2 from the germline V gene are MDHEN and SYDVKM.